This entry lists 14 T cell receptor beta chains sequenced from one sample in a study of blood T cell repertoires in COVID-19. The data were produced by immunoSEQ multiplex PCR, yet TCRdb's version contains in-frame clones alone and is incomplete. There are 200,000 to 300,000 clones in the sample; around 80% occur only once, and approximately 3.2% lies in the top ten. Sequences were obtained from peripheral blood. These receptors were obtained from a young woman with acute or convalescent COVID-19.

The V call is TRBV7-2, the J call TRBJ1-1; weak D call: TRBD1 (5 bases). Germline V gives CDR1 SGHTA, CDR2 FQGNSA. Trimming took off 5 bases at V and 4 bases at J, with 23 bases between the two ends. The CDR3 spans 17 residues. In DNA, the CDR3 is TGTGCCAGCAGCCCGGGGGGATTTCGGGGATCCGGCACTGAAGCTTTCTTT. This codes for CASSPGGFRGSGTEAFF. The full variable domain, its missing parts supplied by reference TRBV7-2 and TRBJ1-1, is GAGVSQSPSNKVTEKGKDVELRCDPISGHTALYWYRQSLGQGLEFLIYFQGNSAPDKSGLPSDRFSAERTGGSVSTLTIQRTQQEDSAVYLCASSPGGFRGSGTEAFFGQGTRLTVV.

The chain employs TRBV19 and TRBJ2-5; 8 nucleotides agree with TRBD2. With V trimmed by 6 bases and J by 2 bases, 14 bases remained unmatched. The CDR3 is 17 residues long. The germline V gene has CDR1 LNHDA and CDR2 SQIVND (reference sequence). The CDR3 loop reads CASSRGLAKADQETQYF. The CDR3 coding sequence is TGTGCCAGTAGCCGAGGACTAGCAAAAGCAGATCAAGAGACCCAGTACTTC.

The rearrangement joins TRBV12-3 or TRBV12-4 to TRBJ2-7, with D possibly being TRBD1 (6 bases). Trimming took off 8 bases at V and 0 bases at J, with 8 bases between the two ends. The CDR3 has 12 amino acids. CDR3 nucleotide sequence: TGTGCCAGCCGGGACAACTCCTACGAGCAGTACTTC. Its translation: CASRDNSYEQYF.

This CDR3 is CAISESGQGGSYEQYF. DNA for the CDR3: TGTGCCATCAGTGAGTCCGGACAGGGAGGCTCCTACGAGCAGTACTTC. The V call is TRBV10-3, the J call TRBJ2-7; 8 bases fit TRBD1. Germline CDR1 reads ENHRY; CDR2 reads SYGVKD. The CDR3 is 16 residues long. Germline trimming cut 0 bases from V and 0 bases from J; bases unmatched to any gene: 4.

The V gene is TRBV19, the J gene TRBJ2-1; TRBD2 matches at 11 bases. This CDR3 contains 14 residues. The V segment lost 9 bases and the J segment 8 bases; nucleotides outside the gene matches: 9. Germline V gene lookup returns CDR1 LNHDA and CDR2 SQIVND (reference sequence). CDR3 sequence reads: CARKQLAGAYEQFF. The CDR3 DNA follows: TGTGCCAGGAAACAACTAGCGGGAGCCTATGAGCAGTTCTTC.

J is TRBJ1-1 and V is TRBV25-1; maybe TRBD1 (6 bases). CDR3 size: 16 residues. The ends were cut back, 1 base at V and 6 bases at J, with 18 bases in the middle. The germline gives CDR1 MGHDK, CDR2 SYGVNS. This CDR3 reads CASSESGRGIGAEAFF. The CDR3 DNA follows: TGTGCCAGCAGTGAATCCGGCAGGGGCATTGGGGCTGAAGCTTTCTTT.

V usage is TRBV7-2 and J usage is TRBJ2-2; 10 nucleotides match TRBD2. The CDR3 spans 13 residues. Germline assignment: CDR1 SGHTA and CDR2 FQGNSA. With 6 bases clipped from V and 7 bases from J, the junction kept 2 bases outside the gene matches. The CDR3: CASRQREGGELFF. The CDR3 DNA sequence: TGTGCCAGCAGACAGCGGGAGGGCGGGGAGCTGTTTTTT.

This rearrangement joins TRBV7-3 to TRBJ2-3; the D gene is possibly TRBD1 (7 bases). CDR1 is SGHTA and CDR2 is FQGTGA in the germline V gene. CDR3 length: 13 residues. Trimming stripped 4 bases from V and 5 bases from J, with 10 bases between. Here the CDR3 DNA reads TGTGCCAGCAGCTCCCAGGGGGGAGATACGCAGTATTTT. Translation gives CASSSQGGDTQYF.

This clone was counted a single time. The chain couples TRBV11-2 to TRBJ2-1, with D perhaps matching TRBD1 (5 bases). CDR1 is SGHAT and CDR2 is FQNNGV in the germline V gene. The CDR3 sequence is 15 residues long. V was cut by 5 bases and J by 2 bases, with 13 bases left in between. The CDR3 sequence is CASSPRVSPYNEQFF. The CDR3 nucleotides read TGTGCCAGCAGCCCCAGGGTATCGCCCTACAATGAGCAGTTCTTC.

The CDR3 bases are TGTGCCAGTAGTGCTGGACAGGTGGGGTACTACGAGCAGTACTTC. It is translated as CASSAGQVGYYEQYF. The rearrangement links TRBV19 to TRBJ2-7; 7 bases line up with TRBD1. The CDR3 loop spans 15 amino acids. Germline assignment: CDR1 LNHDA and CDR2 SQIVND (reference sequence). The V segment lost 5 bases and the J segment 3 bases; nucleotides outside the gene matches: 10.

This clone was counted only a few times. The chain is built from TRBV27 and TRBJ2-7; 7 nucleotides match TRBD1. After removal of 4 bases from V and 2 bases from J, the junction contained 8 bases not matched to a gene. This CDR3 comprises 15 residues. Germline V gene data show CDR1 as MNHEY and CDR2 as SMNVEV (reference sequence). CDR3 bases: TGTGCCAGCAGTTCGGGACAGAGGATAGCCTACGAGCAGTACTTC. It is translated as CASSSGQRIAYEQYF.

The sample holds many counts of this clone. V and J are TRBV11-2 and TRBJ2-3; D ambiguous. Germline CDR1 SGHAT, CDR2 FQNNGV. Trimming stripped 5 bases from V and 5 bases from J, with 5 bases between. The CDR3 extends over 11 amino acids. The CDR3, as DNA: TGTGCCAGCAGCCGAGGAGATACGCAGTATTTT. This sequence encodes CASSRGDTQYF.

Of note for this clone: Other nucleotide sequences in the sample specify the same CDR3. The rearrangement uses TRBV9 and TRBJ2-7, with unresolved D. Trimming left V 0 bases short and J 1 base short, with 8 bases between. The CDR3 contains 14 residues. Germline CDR1 SGDLS, CDR2 YYNGEE. The chain's CDR3 is CASSVGYSSYEQYF. The DNA for the CDR3 is TGTGCCAGCAGCGTAGGCTACAGTTCCTACGAGCAGTACTTC.

V gene TRBV7-2 combines with J gene TRBJ2-7; 10 bases match TRBD2. CDR1 and CDR2 (germline): SGHTA, FQGNSA. The J segment lost 2 bases and the V segment lost 4 bases, leaving 2 bases of the junction unmatched. This CDR3 is 14 amino acids long. CDR3 in amino acids: CASSSSGRAYEQYF. CDR3 nucleotide sequence: TGTGCCAGCAGCTCGAGCGGGAGGGCCTACGAGCAGTACTTC.